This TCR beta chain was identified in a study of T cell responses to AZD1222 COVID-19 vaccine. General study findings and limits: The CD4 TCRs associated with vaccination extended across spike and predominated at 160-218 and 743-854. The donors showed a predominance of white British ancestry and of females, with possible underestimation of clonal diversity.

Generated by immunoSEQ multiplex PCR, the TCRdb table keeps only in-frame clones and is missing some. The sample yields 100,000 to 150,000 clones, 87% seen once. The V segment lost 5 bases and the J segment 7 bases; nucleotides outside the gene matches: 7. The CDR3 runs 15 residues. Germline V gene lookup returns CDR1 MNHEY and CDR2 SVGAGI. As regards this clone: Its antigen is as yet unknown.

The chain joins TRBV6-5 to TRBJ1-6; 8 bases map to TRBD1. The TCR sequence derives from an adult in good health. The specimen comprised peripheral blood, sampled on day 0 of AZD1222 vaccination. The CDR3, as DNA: TGTGCCAGCAGTCCTACCGGGACAGGCAATTCACCCCTCCACTTT. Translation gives CASSPTGTGNSPLHF.